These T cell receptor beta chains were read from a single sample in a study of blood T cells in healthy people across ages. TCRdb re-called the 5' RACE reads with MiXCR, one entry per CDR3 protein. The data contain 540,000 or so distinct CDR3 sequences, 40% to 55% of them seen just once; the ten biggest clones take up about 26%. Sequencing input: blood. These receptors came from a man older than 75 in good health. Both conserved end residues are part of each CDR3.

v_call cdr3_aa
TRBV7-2 CASSPIDSTTSYEQYF
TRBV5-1 CASSSQGGYVDTEAFF
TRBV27 CASSSNPLYEQYF
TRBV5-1 CASSFPGTGSGTDTQYF
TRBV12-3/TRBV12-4 CASRNRVLEETQYF
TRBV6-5 CASSRQGSLYNEQFF
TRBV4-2 CASSLKSGAGEAFF
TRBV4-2 CTSSQDLYNEQFF
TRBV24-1 CATSDLEGRYGYTF
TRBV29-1 CSVRDRGRINEQYF
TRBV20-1 CSARELAGGKSYNEQFF
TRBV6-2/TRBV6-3 CASRGQQETQYF
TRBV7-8 CASSLVLGWDEQFF
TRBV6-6 CASEESGVHEQYF
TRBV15 CATSRDGGQNTDTQYF
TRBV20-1 CSARERELETQYF
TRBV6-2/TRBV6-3 CATNKGSYNEQFF
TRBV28 CASSFQGGGGADTQYF
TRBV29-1 CSVEGQGRTEAFF
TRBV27 CASSSRRGRLNEKLFF
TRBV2 CASSESPGQVSEQYF